This T cell receptor beta chain was identified during a study of spatial heterogeneity in lung cancer. Findings and caveats of the study: In blood, ubiquitous expanded tumor TCRs appeared more at resection than follow-up.

TCRdb passed the 5' RACE reads through MiXCR, listing each CDR3 protein once. The data hold about 86,000 distinct CDR3 sequences, with roughly 12% observed a single time. This clonotype was recorded many times. Its specificity is unknown. Germline CDR1 reads SQVTM; CDR2 reads ANQGSEA. The CDR3 contains 14 residues. The junction had 2 bases not matched to a gene; V was cut back by 0 bases and J by 2 bases. Indicated time point: sample taken at primary tumor resection. Sequencing covered unsorted whole RNA taken from tumor, nontumor lung or frozen PBMC. The J gene is TRBJ1-1, the V gene TRBV29-1, with 8 bases aligning to TRBD1. The receptor was isolated from a male donor with early-stage non-small cell lung cancer. The starting material was PBMCs, obtained at surgery. The CDR3 nucleotides are TGCAGCGTTGAAGAAACAGGGGGTAACACTGAAGCTTTCTTT. The encoded protein is CSVEETGGNTEAFF.